Below are 20 T cell receptor beta chains sequenced from a single sample in a study of blood T cell repertoires in COVID-19. The repertoire was sequenced with immunoSEQ multiplex PCR; TCRdb's copy has only in-frame clones and lacks some. The data show under 200,000 clones, with roughly four fifths seen just once and 1.5% held by the top ten. The sequenced sample consisted of peripheral blood. The receptor source for this set is a human donor in a cohort sampled during active COVID-19.

This chain joins TRBV3-1 (or the pseudogene TRBV3-2) and TRBJ2-7; TRBD1 is a possible D gene (5 bases). Trimming removed 4 bases at V and 1 base at J, with 11 bases between. Germline-derived CDR1 and CDR2 are LGHDT and YNNKEL (reference sequence). The CDR3 has 14 amino acids. DNA of the CDR3: TGTGCCAGCAGCCTGGGGCAGGGATCCTACGAGCAGTACTTC. Translating it yields CASSLGQGSYEQYF.

V gene TRBV28 combines with J gene TRBJ2-7, with D perhaps matching TRBD2 (6 bases). V shed 5 bases and J shed 2 bases, with 19 bases lying between them. CDR1 MDHEN and CDR2 SYDVKM come from the germline V gene. This CDR3 has 16 amino acids. The CDR3 DNA reads TGTGCCAGCAGTCCCACCGGGGGTGTTAAAACCTACGAGCAGTACTTC. It yields the protein CASSPTGGVKTYEQYF.

J is TRBJ2-5 and V is TRBV9, with 9 positions matching TRBD1. V was clipped by 0 bases and J by 2 bases; unmatched bases: 5. The CDR3 extends over 16 amino acids. The germline V gene encodes CDR1 SGDLS and CDR2 YYNGEE. CDR3 amino acids: CASSVGQGGAQETQYF. CDR3 DNA: TGTGCCAGCAGCGTAGGACAGGGGGGGGCTCAAGAGACCCAGTACTTC.

The rearrangement links TRBV7-2 to TRBJ2-5; D may be TRBD2 (6 bases). Germline CDR1 SGHTA, CDR2 FQGNSA. The CDR3 has 14 amino acids. Trimming removed 5 bases from V and 5 bases from J, with 15 bases in between. CDR3 in amino acids: CASSPAGIRETQYF. DNA of the CDR3: TGTGCCAGCAGCCCCGCGGGGATTCGGGAGACCCAGTACTTC.

As for this clone: At the DNA level, this CDR3 is encoded by other sequences in the same sample as well. The chain couples TRBV6-5 to TRBJ1-5; D is ambiguous. With 5 bases removed from V and 6 bases from J, the gap between germline ends came to 8 bases. The CDR3 spans 12 residues. CDR1 is MNHEY and CDR2 is SVGAGI in the germline V gene. The CDR3: CASSRRGQPQHF. The CDR3 DNA is TGTGCCAGCAGTCGACGAGGTCAGCCCCAGCATTTT.

This clone came up a few times. The V and J genes are TRBV9 and TRBJ2-7, with D possibly TRBD1 on 6 matching bases. From germline, CDR1 is SGDLS and CDR2 YYNGEE. The CDR3 extends over 13 amino acids. V lost 2 bases to trimming and J lost 6 bases, with 12 bases between them. The CDR3 DNA sequence: TGTGCCAGCAGCGTCAGGGGCTGGGGCGAGCAGTACTTC. It is translated as CASSVRGWGEQYF.

The chain is built from TRBV6-5 and TRBJ1-3; 9 bases line up with TRBD1. The ends lost 3 bases at V and 5 bases at J; junction bases unmatched: 8. Looked up from germline, CDR1 is MNHEY and CDR2 is SVGAGI. The CDR3 length is 16 residues. The CDR3: CASSYSRDRARNTIYF. The DNA for the CDR3 is TGTGCCAGCAGTTATAGCCGGGACAGGGCTAGAAACACCATATATTTT.

The chain couples TRBV24-1 to TRBJ1-2, with TRBD1 identical over 10 bases. V was clipped by 4 bases and J by 3 bases; unmatched bases: 10. Germline CDR1 is KGHDR and CDR2 is SFDVKD. This CDR3 comprises 17 residues. CDR3 coding DNA: TGTGCCACCAGTGAATCGGGACAGGGGACCCAACACTATGGCTACACCTTC. Protein: CATSESGQGTQHYGYTF.

This clone showed up just a few times. The CDR3 region has the DNA TGTGCCAGCAGCCTGGAGTTTCAGCCCCAGCATTTT. Translation gives CASSLEFQPQHF. The chain employs TRBV7-9 and TRBJ1-5; D gene unclear. The germline V gene has CDR1 SEHNR and CDR2 FQNEAQ (reference sequence). The V end was cut by 5 bases, the J end by 6 bases, with 8 bases between. The CDR3 is 12 residues long.

The J gene is TRBJ2-6, the V gene TRBV18; 8 bases fit TRBD1. V shed 3 bases and J 0 bases; nucleotides not matched to a gene: 10. The CDR3 consists of 19 residues. The germline CDR1 and CDR2 sequences are KGHSH and LQKENI. CDR3 bases: TGTGCCAGCTCACCGATCGGGACAGGAGAATTCTCTGGGGCCAACGTCCTGACTTTC. It encodes CASSPIGTGEFSGANVLTF.

The chain combines TRBV12-3 or TRBV12-4 with TRBJ1-2; 8 bases line up with TRBD1. The trim removed 6 bases at V and 5 bases at J, leaving 5 bases unmatched. CDR3 length equals 13 residues. The CDR3 DNA follows: TGTGCCAGCAGCTTACAGGGGGAGTATGGCTACACCTTC. Its protein product is CASSLQGEYGYTF.

This clone was seen only once. The rearrangement links TRBV19 to TRBJ2-6, with a possible D match to TRBD2 (5 bases). Looked up from germline, CDR1 is LNHDA and CDR2 is SQIVND (reference sequence). Trimming removed 0 bases from V and 3 bases from J, with 12 bases in between. There are 17 residues in the CDR3. The CDR3, as DNA: TGTGCCAGTAGTATAGAGCGGCTAGCAGGTGGGGCCAACGTCCTGACTTTC. Protein product: CASSIERLAGGANVLTF.

The gene calls are TRBV28 and TRBJ2-4; 7 bases are a match to TRBD1. The CDR3 runs 15 residues. Germline CDR1 MDHEN, CDR2 SYDVKM. Trimming cost V 6 bases and J 6 bases; bases outside gene matches: 11. The CDR3, as DNA: TGTGCCAGCAGATCCTCCGGGACAGAGAGAAACATTCAGTACTTC. It is translated as CASRSSGTERNIQYF.

The sample holds a few counts of this clone. V gene TRBV27 combines with J gene TRBJ1-2; TRBD1 matches 9 bases. The CDR3 extends over 14 amino acids. The V and J ends lost 2 bases and 5 bases, in that order; junction bases with no gene match: 3. Germline CDR1 is MNHEY and CDR2 is SMNVEV (reference sequence). Here the CDR3 DNA reads TGTGCCAGCAGTTTAAACAGGGGGCTTTATGGCTACACCTTC. Translated, it gives CASSLNRGLYGYTF.

The rearrangement joins TRBV10-3 to TRBJ2-7; TRBD2 aligns across 13 bases. CDR3 size: 19 residues. V dropped 2 bases and J dropped 1; count of bases not matched to a gene: 11. The germline V gene has CDR1 ENHRY and CDR2 SYGVKD. DNA for the CDR3: TGTGCCATCAGTGAGACAGGACTAGCGGGGGAGGGCCCGTCCTACGAGCAGTACTTC. Translated, it gives CAISETGLAGEGPSYEQYF.

The chain carries TRBV19 and TRBJ2-3; the match to TRBD2 covers 9 bases. This CDR3 is built from 14 residues. The germline CDR1 and CDR2 sequences are LNHDA and SQIVND (reference sequence). Trimming cost V 7 bases and J 5 bases; bases outside gene matches: 7. Written as DNA, the CDR3 is TGTGCCAGTACCCCTAGCGGGGCACGAGATACGCAGTATTTT. Its protein is CASTPSGARDTQYF.

The V gene is TRBV27, the J gene TRBJ2-5; perhaps TRBD1 as D (6 bases). The CDR3 extends over 13 amino acids. V shed 5 bases and J shed 2 bases, with 9 bases lying between them. Looked up from germline, CDR1 is MNHEY and CDR2 is SMNVEV (reference sequence). The CDR3, as DNA: TGTGCCAGCAGTAGGGGGTGGCAAGAGACCCAGTACTTC. Translating it yields CASSRGWQETQYF.

This chain joins TRBV25-1 and TRBJ2-7, with 9 positions matching TRBD2. The germline V gene has CDR1 MGHDK and CDR2 SYGVNS. The CDR3 contains 15 residues. With V trimmed by 2 bases and J by 7 bases, 9 bases remained unmatched. CDR3 residues: CASSERGGALLEQYF. The CDR3 DNA follows: TGTGCCAGCAGTGAACGCGGGGGGGCGTTGTTAGAGCAGTACTTC.

This chain connects TRBV7-3 to TRBJ2-1, with 7 positions matching TRBD1. V shed 2 bases and J 0 bases; nucleotides not matched to a gene: 1. The CDR3 spans 15 residues. The germline CDR1 and CDR2 sequences are SGHTA and FQGTGA. The CDR3 spells CASSLPGGSYNEQFF. As DNA, the CDR3 is TGTGCCAGCAGCTTACCAGGGGGCTCCTACAATGAGCAGTTCTTC.

V gene TRBV28 combines with J gene TRBJ1-2, with 9 nucleotides matching TRBD1. J gave up 4 bases and V 4 bases, and 4 bases lay outside the gene matches. The CDR3 contains 14 residues. From germline, CDR1 is MDHEN and CDR2 SYDVKM. The CDR3 spells CASSWGQGGYGYTF. Here the CDR3 DNA reads TGTGCCAGCAGTTGGGGACAGGGAGGCTATGGCTACACCTTC.